The following is a T cell receptor (beta chain) sequence with its context. As handled by the study authors: Using reference gene primer amplification, nucleated cell counts were estimated. Assay: immunoSEQ multiplex PCR; the TCRdb copy retains only in-frame clones and omits some. The V and J calls and clone size come from that table; D and trimming were worked out from the DNA. The data show about 120,000 clones, about 87% seen once. CDR3 length equals 12 residues. V lost 8 bases, J lost 6 bases, and 14 bases lay in between. Germline-derived CDR1 and CDR2 are SNHLY and FYNNEI. The sample belongs to a study of blood T cell repertoires in COVID-19. Study background: Samples came from the United States, Italy and Spain, spanning acute and convalescent COVID-19. Sources were T cells, B-cell-depleted T cells, or PBMCs; the material itself was cDNA or gDNA.

This chain links TRBV2 with TRBJ2-7; D possibly corresponds to TRBD2 (5 bases). The TCR sequence derives from a woman in her 70s with acute or convalescent COVID-19. Material: peripheral blood. The CDR3 DNA sequence: TGTGCCAGCGGCGCGGGTTCGGGCGAGCAGTACTTC. Its protein product is CASGAGSGEQYF.